The text below deals with one T cell receptor (beta chain). Its target is unknown. The germline V gene has CDR1 SGHVS and CDR2 FNYEAQ. V was trimmed by 2 bases and J by 2 bases, leaving 7 bases between them. The CDR3 spans 13 residues. This specimen belongs to a study of cytomegalovirus exposure and HLA in healthy donors. The study, taken as a whole, reports: Highly shared sequence variants in one cluster were likely a sequencing artifact. A later analysis found TCR association rates differed by HLA locus, highest for DRB1 and lowest for HLA-C.

A multiplex PCR was run with 60 Vbeta primers and 13 Jbeta primers. Some clones are missing from TCRdb's copy, which holds only in-frame ones; the method was immunoSEQ multiplex PCR. This sample carries some 100,000 clones, 76% of them seen once, and the ten largest clones take approximately 3.6%. Each donor's status was that of a healthy bone marrow donor. This TCR was sampled from a woman aged 45 to 65 in good health and CMV-seropositive. The V gene is TRBV7-6, the J gene TRBJ2-7; D not certain. Sequencing was carried out using PBMCs. The CDR3 sequence is CASSLNSAYEQYF. CDR3 nucleotide sequence: TGTGCCAGCAGCTTAAACAGTGCCTACGAGCAGTACTTC.